This T cell receptor beta chain was identified during a study of tumor-infiltrating lymphocytes in primary liver carcinoma. In the study overall: Primary liver carcinomas in the patients were surgically resected.

About this clonotype itself: One end of the junction is discordant with germline, which a read error may explain.

With a constant-region primer, TCR beta cDNA was made from around 530 ng of total RNA. Slightly modified ARM-PCR, run as three nested multiplex PCR rounds, produced the TCR beta libraries. Running ten to eleven cycles apiece, the first two PCR rounds relied on TRBV1-TRBV30 forward primers together with a C-beta reverse primer. TCRdb re-analysed the multiplex PCR reads in MiXCR, keeping a single row per CDR3 protein. The sample gives approximately 330,000 distinct CDR3 sequences, about 61% of which show up once; about 6.5% is in the top ten. Unsorted whole blood supplied the blood RNA, and germline DNA was isolated too. The CDR3 extends over 16 amino acids. Germline assignment: CDR1 ENHRY and CDR2 SYGVKD.

Specimen: peripheral blood. The V and J genes are TRBV10-3 and TRBJ2-5, with 9 bases that match TRBD2. The source is a man in his forties with primary liver carcinoma and hepatitis B virus infection. CDR3 bases: TGTGCCATTAGCGGTGGGCTAGCGGGACTCCAAGAGACCAAGTACTTC. Its translation: CAISGGLAGLQETKYF.